The present T cell receptor beta chain was sequenced within a study of HIV-infected patients and healthy controls. All unsorted peripheral T cells were captured because whole blood was used without fractionation. Alpha and beta constant-region primers primed reverse transcription of around 500 ng RNA. Separate chain-specific third strand synthesis with multiplexing indices produced the alpha and beta libraries. Ligation attached cDNA to a 5' RACE adapter that carried a random hexamer and SP2 site. A single record per CDR3 protein comes from TCRdb applying MiXCR to the 5' RACE reads. The sample carries 18,000 or so distinct CDR3 sequences, 10% to 15% recorded once. CDR1 and CDR2 from the germline V gene are LGHNA and YNFKEQ. The V gene end was trimmed by 4 bases and the J gene end by 5 bases; junction bases not matched to a gene: 2. The CDR3 loop spans 13 amino acids. As to this clonotype: Antigen: not known.

Overall study findings and caveats: Diversity differences between study cohorts were not due to their slight age and sex differences.

The V call is TRBV4-2, the J call TRBJ1-1; 9 bases agree with TRBD1. This receptor was taken from an adult in good health. Sequencing was done on a sample of blood. The CDR3 bases are TGTGCCAGCAGCCGGACAGGGGAAACTGAAGCTTTCTTT. This translates into CASSRTGETEAFF.